This paragraph reports one T cell receptor (beta chain). Its antigen is not known. Its ends do not fully match the called genes, so a read error is possible. With a J-beta primer mix and a sample-barcoded 5' primer, a second PCR ran roughly 6 to 11 cycles. A minimum of 2.5 million CDR3-containing paired-end reads was obtained for each sample. TCRdb ran MiXCR on the 5' RACE reads and lists one entry per CDR3 protein. Among more than 700,000 distinct CDR3 sequences listed, about 45% were seen once. The CDR3 is made up of 16 amino acids. Per the germline V gene, CDR1 is SNHLY and CDR2 is FYNNEI. The data were obtained in a study of blood T cells in healthy people across ages. Study-wide results and caveats: Estimates of diversity drawn from one million T cells were considered underestimates. Per million T cells, TCR beta diversity dropped roughly linearly as age increased.

J is TRBJ2-3 and V is TRBV2; either TRBD1 or TRBD2 may fit D (5 bases each). The clonotype originates from an elderly man in good health. The sequenced sample consisted of blood. The CDR3 DNA reads TGTGCCAGCAGTGGAGGAACCGGGACCCGCACAGATACGCGGTATTTT. It specifies CASSGGTGTRTDTRYF.